These 3 T cell receptor beta chains were sequenced from one sample in a study of blood T cell repertoires in COVID-19. The assay was immunoSEQ multiplex PCR, and TCRdb's table has in-frame clones only and misses some. This table has roughly 140,000 clones, around 80% appearing once. Input material: peripheral blood. These receptors were collected from a woman aged 80 or over in a cohort sampled during active or convalescent COVID-19.

The rearrangement links TRBV18 to TRBJ2-1, with a tentative D call TRBD2 (5 bases). With 1 base removed from V and 8 bases from J, the gap between germline ends came to 21 bases. CDR3 length equals 17 residues. The germline V gene has CDR1 KGHSH and CDR2 LQKENI. The CDR3 DNA follows: TGTGCCAGCTCACCACGATCATCTAGCCGACCGGACGATGAGCAGTTCTTC. Translating gives CASSPRSSSRPDDEQFF. Based on the CDR3 plus reference TRBV18 and TRBJ2-1, the full variable domain is NAGVMQNPRHLVRRRGQEARLRCSPMKGHSHVYWYRQLPEEGLKFMVYLQKENIIDESGMPKERFSAEFPKEGPSILRIQQVVRGDSAAYFCASSPRSSSRPDDEQFFGPGTRLTVL.

For the CDR3, the DNA is TGTGCCAGCAGTTTAGAACCGAACATATACACTGAAGCTTTCTTT. This translates into CASSLEPNIYTEAFF. V gene TRBV28 combines with J gene TRBJ1-1, with unresolved D. The V gene's germline CDR1 is MDHEN and CDR2 SYDVKM. CDR3 length equals 15 residues. V gave up 2 bases and J gave up 3 bases, with 13 bases separating them.

The chain combines TRBV29-1 with TRBJ1-2; D is unclear. Trimming cost V 5 bases and J 6 bases, with 13 bases left between them. The CDR3 totals 12 residues. Per the germline V gene, CDR1 is SQVTM and CDR2 is ANQGSEA. CDR3 amino acids: CSVSRVVDGYTF. The CDR3 bases are TGCAGCGTTTCTCGGGTTGTTGATGGCTACACCTTC.